This T cell receptor beta chain was recovered during a study of glioma-infiltrating T cells. Study in general: Glioblastomas were WHO grade IV, sampled at first diagnosis; low-grade were grade II.

The CDR3 is 15 amino acids. Looked up from germline, CDR1 is MNHNS and CDR2 is SASEGT. The J segment lost 6 bases and the V segment lost 3 bases, leaving 9 bases of the junction unmatched. Using RNA template, CDR3s of TCR alpha and beta were amplified with iRepertoire arm-PCR. TCRdb recomputed calls from the multiplex PCR reads with MiXCR, one row per CDR3 protein. Here the sample spans about 400,000 distinct CDR3 sequences, 41% being singletons. V gene TRBV6-1 combines with J gene TRBJ2-7; TRBD2 matches at 9 bases. This sequence originates from a human donor with low-grade glioma or glioblastoma, undergoing nonglioma brain surgery, or in good health (not recorded which). Source material: glioma tissue, nonneoplastic brain tissue, or PBMCs (not recorded which). DNA of the CDR3: TGTGCCAGCAGTGATCTCGGCGGGAGGGCCTTCGAGCAGTACTTC. Translation: CASSDLGGRAFEQYF.